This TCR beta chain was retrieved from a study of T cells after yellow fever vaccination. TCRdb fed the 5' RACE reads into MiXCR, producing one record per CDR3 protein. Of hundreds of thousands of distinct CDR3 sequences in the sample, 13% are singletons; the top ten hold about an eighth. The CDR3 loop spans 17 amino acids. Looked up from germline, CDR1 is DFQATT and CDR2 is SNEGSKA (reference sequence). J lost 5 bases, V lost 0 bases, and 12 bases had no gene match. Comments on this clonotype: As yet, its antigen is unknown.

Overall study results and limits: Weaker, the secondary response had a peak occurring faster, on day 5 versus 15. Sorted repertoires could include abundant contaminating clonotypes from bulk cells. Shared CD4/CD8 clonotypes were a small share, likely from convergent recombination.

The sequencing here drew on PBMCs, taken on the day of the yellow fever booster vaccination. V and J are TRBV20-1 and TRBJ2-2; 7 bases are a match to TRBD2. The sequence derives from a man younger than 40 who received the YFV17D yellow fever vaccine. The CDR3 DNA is TGCAGTGCTAGAGATTCTAGGCGGGAGCGGGGAACCGGGGAGCTGTTTTTT. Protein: CSARDSRRERGTGELFF.